The T cell receptor beta chain under discussion was sequenced for a study of T cells in Graves' hyperthyroidism and ophthalmopathy. Template material for amplifying TCR beta CDR3 regions consisted of RNA transcripts. HTBI primers were employed in a first-round RT-PCR of the TCR CDR3. A single record per CDR3 protein comes from TCRdb applying MiXCR to the multiplex PCR reads. The sample carries about 290,000 distinct CDR3 sequences, approximately 12% recorded once. This CDR3 spans 12 amino acids. V lost 6 bases to trimming and J lost 9 bases, with 12 bases between them. The blood was taken when hyperthyroidism was first diagnosed, before any ophthalmopathy symptoms showed up. Ten or more counts support this clonotype.

The sequence came from a woman aged 25 to 39 with Graves' hyperthyroidism that later progressed to Graves' ophthalmopathy. The sequenced sample was blood. V and J are TRBV12-3 or TRBV12-4 and TRBJ2-1; D may be TRBD2 (6 bases). The CDR3 nucleotides are TGTGCCAGCAGCCCCGGGAGATTTGAGCAGTTCTTC. Protein sequence: CASSPGRFEQFF.